This T cell receptor (beta chain) was sequenced for a study of T-cell reconstitution after alpha-beta-depleted transplantation in children (dated by TCRdb to the mid-2010s). About the study as a whole: Using TCR repertoire profiling, the study followed T-cell immune reconstitution in a quantitative way in children after TCRalphabeta/CD19-depleted allogeneic hematopoietic cell transplantation.

Broad study findings and their caveats: Over subsequent months, a decline in hyperexpanded clone frequencies was noted, and after one year, T-cell counts and TCRbeta diversity were mostly ascribed to newly produced T cells. The apparently early alphabetaT-cell count recovery about two months after transplant was reportedly dependent on only several hundred rapidly expanded clones derived from non-depleted graft cells. The high TCRbeta diversity at day 60 in some patients was ascribed to recipient T cells and intrathymic progenitors that had survived conditioning.

Read against the paper, the sample's treatment or condition label means: allogeneic hematopoietic cell transplantation with graft depleted of TCRalphabeta T cells and CD19 B cells. The transplant recipients were children given TCRalphabeta/CD19-depleted allogeneic hematopoietic cell grafts. Regarding this clonotype: Its antigen remains unidentified. No much larger clonotype is one base removed from it; base qualities were not supplied.

The protocol used for the library was PCR. TCRdb lists the instrument as Illumina HiSeq 2500. To normalize quantification of the TCRbeta repertoire, the TCR libraries were built with molecular barcoding that relied on unique molecular identifiers. TCRdb's own reprocessing of the public reads used fastp at Q25 and MiXCR and kept productive beta chains. Every entry covers one CDR3 protein and lists the most common genes and DNA from its rows. This sample holds some 450,000 distinct CDR3 sequences; around two fifths were observed only once. Together, the top ten hold 27% of the sample. The source is a girl aged 2 to 10 with aplastic anemia, due to receive a stem cell transplant. The input for sequencing was PBMCs, taken before TCRalphabeta/CD19-depleted stem cell transplant.

At the DNA level, the sequence is TGTGCCAGCAAACAGGGACAAGAGCAGTACTTC. Its amino acids are CASKQGQEQYF. This sequence uses TRBV6-1 and TRBJ2-7; TRBD1 might be the D gene, on 6 matching bases. Its CDR3 holds 11 amino acids, cysteine through phenylalanine. Just the 33-base CDR3 DNA is kept, in frame starting at base 1. The junction carries 11 bases between V and J, which are trimmed by 7 bases and 7 bases respectively. From a lookup of the germline V gene, CDR1 and CDR2 are MNHNS and SASEGT.